These 18 T cell receptor beta chains originate from one sample sequenced in a study of T cells of healthy individuals (dated by TCRdb to 2016 to 2019). Library construction relied on 5' RACE. The sequencing machine was an Illumina MiSeq. Clones were called with MiXCR by TCRdb after fastp trimmed the public reads at Q25, and only in-frame beta chains were retained. Duplicate CDR3 protein sequences are folded into a single record with the most common DNA and genes. For this sample there are approximately 52,000 distinct CDR3 sequences; roughly 14% appear just once. About 15% of the sample rests with the top ten. These receptors were obtained from a human donor in good health.

This clonotype was observed many times. This sequence joins TRBV20-1 and TRBJ2-3; TRBD2 agrees at 12 bases. This CDR3 is 15 amino acids long. Germline-derived CDR1 and CDR2 are DFQATT and SNEGSKA (reference sequence). Trimming took 2 bases from V and 5 from J; bases not matched to a gene: 5. The CDR3 spells CSARPGLAGQDTQYF. CDR3 bases: TGCAGTGCTAGACCCGGACTAGCGGGACAAGATACGCAGTATTTT.

In its sample, this clonotype was seen many times. The J gene is TRBJ2-1, the V gene TRBV25-1; 7 nucleotides align to TRBD2. The J segment lost 6 bases and the V segment lost 7 bases, leaving 9 bases of the junction unmatched. The germline V gene encodes CDR1 MGHDK and CDR2 SYGVNS. This CDR3 region has 14 residues. Here the CDR3 reads CASNRLGGTNEQFF. The CDR3 DNA reads as TGTGCCAGCAATCGCTTGGGGGGGACCAATGAGCAGTTCTTC.

The chain is built from TRBV6-5 and TRBJ1-1, with 9 bases lining up with TRBD1. The ends lost 0 bases at V and 6 bases at J; junction bases unmatched: 2. Germline CDR1 reads MNHEY; CDR2 reads SVGAGI. The CDR3 runs 14 residues. CDR3 amino acids: CASSYSWDRAEAFF. CDR3 DNA: TGTGCCAGCAGTTACTCCTGGGACAGGGCTGAAGCTTTCTTT.

This chain joins TRBV6-2 or TRBV6-3 and TRBJ2-3; TRBD2 agrees at 8 bases. The CDR3 sequence is 15 residues long. Germline V gene sequence: CDR1 MNHEY, CDR2 SVGEGT. V was clipped by 6 bases and J by 6 bases; unmatched bases: 11. DNA of the CDR3: TGTGCCAGCAGCCCCTCCGCGGGAGGAAGGGATACGCAGTATTTT. Amino acids: CASSPSAGGRDTQYF.

This clonotype has at least ten counts. The J gene is TRBJ1-6, the V gene TRBV20-1; the D is unclear. The V and J ends lost 3 bases and 5 bases respectively, with 14 bases between them. CDR1 DFQATT and CDR2 SNEGSKA come from the germline V gene (reference sequence). This CDR3 spans 15 amino acids. The DNA of the CDR3 is TGCAGTGCTAGCCCGGGCCGCGTAAATAATTCACCCCTCCACTTT. The encoded protein is CSASPGRVNNSPLHF.

This clonotype was recorded many times. The chain recombines TRBV4-3 with TRBJ2-1, with 9 bases lining up with TRBD1. This CDR3 spans 17 amino acids. V dropped 0 bases and J dropped 5; count of bases not matched to a gene: 8. Germline loops: CDR1 LGHNA, CDR2 YSLEER. CDR3: CASSQDTPGTGHNEQFF. Here the CDR3 DNA reads TGCGCCAGCAGCCAAGACACCCCTGGGACAGGGCACAATGAGCAGTTCTTC.

This clonotype was found many times. The rearrangement uses TRBV18 and TRBJ2-1; D gene uncertain. The CDR3 is 12 amino acids. Germline V CDR1 and CDR2: KGHSH, LQKENI. V dropped 2 bases and J dropped 10 bases, with 9 bases sitting between them. The CDR3 coding sequence is TGTGCCAGCTCACCAAGCCCTAGGGAGCAGTTCTTC. It specifies CASSPSPREQFF.

This clonotype was seen repeatedly, ten times or more. The V gene is TRBV29-1, the J gene TRBJ2-1; TRBD2 matches 9 bases. Looked up from germline, CDR1 is SQVTM and CDR2 is ANQGSEA. Trimming at V came to 4 bases and at J to 2 bases, leaving 9 bases not matched to a gene. The CDR3 extends over 16 amino acids. DNA of the CDR3: TGCAGCGTTGTTTGGATGACTAGCGGCCCCTACAATGAGCAGTTCTTC. It is translated as CSVVWMTSGPYNEQFF.

At least ten counts were recorded for this clonotype. The chain links TRBV5-1 to TRBJ2-3; no firm D call. This CDR3 comprises 14 residues. The ends were cut back, 2 bases at V and 11 bases at J, with 18 bases in the middle. Per germline, CDR1 SGHRS and CDR2 YFSETQ. The CDR3 protein is CASSFWSDSGLQYF. CDR3 nucleotides: TGCGCCAGCAGCTTCTGGTCGGATTCGGGCTTGCAGTATTTT.

This clonotype occurred many times. The CDR3 DNA sequence: TGTGCCTGGAGAAATGTTAGCGGGCCTACCGGGGAGCTGTTTTTT. Translation gives CAWRNVSGPTGELFF. V is TRBV30 and J is TRBJ2-2; 7 bases align to TRBD2. The CDR3 contains 15 residues. Germline V gene data show CDR1 as GTSNPN and CDR2 as SVGIG (reference sequence). The trim removed 3 bases at V and 5 bases at J, leaving 9 bases unmatched. The complete variable domain, with remaining parts taken from reference TRBV30 and TRBJ2-2, reads SQTIHQWPATLVQPVGSPLSLECTVEGTSNPNLYWYRQAAGRGLQLLFYSVGIGQISSEVPQNLSASRPQDRQFILSSKKLLLSDSGFYLCAWRNVSGPTGELFFGEGSRLTVL.

This clonotype showed up many times. The chain couples TRBV7-2 to TRBJ2-4; 11 bases are shared with TRBD2. This CDR3 has 20 residues. V dropped 4 bases and J dropped 6; count of bases not matched to a gene: 20. Germline loops: CDR1 SGHTA, CDR2 FQGNSA. The CDR3 DNA follows: TGTGCCAGCAGCTCCACGGGGGGGCAACGACTAGCGGGATACACAAACATTCAGTACTTC. Residues: CASSSTGGQRLAGYTNIQYF.

This clonotype was seen many times. The rearrangement uses TRBV4-3 and TRBJ2-3, with TRBD1 as a possible D gene (6 bases). Looked up from germline, CDR1 is LGHNA and CDR2 is YSLEER. The germline V and J ends were trimmed by 0 bases and 8 bases, with 9 bases remaining between them. This CDR3 contains 13 residues. The CDR3 sequence is CASSQDSGATQYF. Written as DNA, the CDR3 is TGCGCCAGCAGCCAAGATTCAGGGGCTACGCAGTATTTT.

The chain couples TRBV10-3 to TRBJ2-7, with 8 positions matching TRBD2. V lost 3 bases to trimming and J lost 0 bases; unmatched junction nucleotides: 22. This CDR3 spans 21 amino acids. Germline CDR1 reads ENHRY; CDR2 reads SYGVKD. The CDR3 bases are TGTGCCATCAGTGAAGTCCGTAGCGGGAACTTCGTATTCCTAAGCTCCTACGAGCAGTACTTC. Translation gives CAISEVRSGNFVFLSSYEQYF.

This clonotype was counted ten times or more. The rearrangement uses TRBV11-2 and TRBJ2-3; D gene uncertain. The CDR3 is 14 amino acids. Germline assignment: CDR1 SGHAT and CDR2 FQNNGV. V dropped 5 bases and J dropped 8 bases, with 17 bases sitting between them. The DNA of the CDR3 is TGTGCCAGCAGCCTCGGCGGCGACGCAATTACGCAGTATTTT. Protein product: CASSLGGDAITQYF.

The V call is TRBV19, the J call TRBJ2-7; D is uncertain. The CDR3 spans 14 residues. With 5 bases removed from V and 0 bases from J, the gap between germline ends came to 11 bases. From germline, CDR1 is LNHDA and CDR2 SQIVND (reference sequence). CDR3 protein: CASSVSADSYEQYF. The CDR3 DNA reads TGTGCCAGTAGTGTCAGCGCGGACTCCTACGAGCAGTACTTC.

This clonotype was picked up a small number of times. Germline and junction disagree at one end, which may indicate a read error. The chain recombines TRBV6-6 with TRBJ1-4; 8 positions agree with TRBD1. The CDR3 is made up of 15 amino acids. Germline-derived CDR1 and CDR2 are MNHNY and SVGAGI (reference sequence). Here the CDR3 DNA reads TGTGCCAGCAGCGATACAGGGGGTTTAAATGAAAGACTGTTTTTT. It is translated as CASSDTGGLNERLFF.

In this sample, this clonotype turned up a few times. J is TRBJ2-1 and V is TRBV7-9, with D uncertain. Between the trimmed V and J ends, which lost 2 bases and 6 bases, there was a span of 5 bases. Per germline, CDR1 SEHNR and CDR2 FQNEAQ (reference sequence). This CDR3 comprises 12 residues. The CDR3 spells CASSLPRNEQFF. DNA for the CDR3: TGTGCCAGCAGCTTACCGCGCAATGAGCAGTTCTTC. The complete variable domain, with remaining parts taken from reference TRBV7-9 and TRBJ2-1, reads DTGVSQNPRHKITKRGQNVTFRCDPISEHNRLYWYRQTLGQGPEFLTYFQNEAQLEKSRLLSDRFSAERPKGSFSTLEIQRTEQGDSAMYLCASSLPRNEQFFGPGTRLTVL.

About this clonotype itself: This may stem from a read error, because a much larger clone lies one nucleotide away. The CDR3 ends on some other residue instead of the conserved phenylalanine or tryptophan, so this is likely a read error. This rearrangement joins TRBV24-1 to TRBJ2-3; D unresolved. CDR1 and CDR2 from the germline V gene are KGHDR and SFDVKD. There are 14 residues in the CDR3. V was shortened by 5 bases and J by 2 bases, with 10 bases between the two germline ends. The CDR3 bases are TGTGCCACCAGTGCCCAGACCGACACAGATACGCAGTATTCT. This encodes CATSAQTDTDTQYS.